This TCR beta chain was observed in a study of blood T cells in healthy people across ages. Points from the study as a whole: Bulk PBMC profiling left naive and antigen-experienced comparisons inconclusive.

A second PCR of about 6 to 12 cycles used a sample-barcoded 5' primer and a J-beta primer mix. TCRdb re-called the 5' RACE reads through MiXCR, storing one row per CDR3 protein. The sample carries some 1.8 million distinct CDR3 sequences, 35% to 50% recorded once. Germline loops: CDR1 MDHEN, CDR2 SYDVKM. This CDR3 spans 12 amino acids. On this clonotype: What it binds is unknown. The junction and the germline gene differ at one end; a read error may be behind it.

Material for sequencing was blood. The source is a human donor in good health. The chain has TRBV28 and TRBJ2-7, with D possibly TRBD2 on 6 matching bases. The CDR3: CATTGGNYGQYF. As DNA, the CDR3 is TGTGCCACCACTGGAGGGAACTACGGGCAGTACTTC.